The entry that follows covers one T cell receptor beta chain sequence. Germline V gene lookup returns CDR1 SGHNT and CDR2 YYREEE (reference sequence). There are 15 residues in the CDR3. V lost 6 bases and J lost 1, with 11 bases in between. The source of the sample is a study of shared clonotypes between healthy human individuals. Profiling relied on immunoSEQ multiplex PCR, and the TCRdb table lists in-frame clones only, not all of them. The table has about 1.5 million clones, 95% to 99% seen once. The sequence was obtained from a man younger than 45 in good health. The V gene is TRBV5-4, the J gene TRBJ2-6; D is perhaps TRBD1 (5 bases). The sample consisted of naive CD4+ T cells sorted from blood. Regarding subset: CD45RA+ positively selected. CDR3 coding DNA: TGTGCCAGCAAGCCGGCAGGGTCTGGGGCCAACGTCCTGACTTTC. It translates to CASKPAGSGANVLTF.